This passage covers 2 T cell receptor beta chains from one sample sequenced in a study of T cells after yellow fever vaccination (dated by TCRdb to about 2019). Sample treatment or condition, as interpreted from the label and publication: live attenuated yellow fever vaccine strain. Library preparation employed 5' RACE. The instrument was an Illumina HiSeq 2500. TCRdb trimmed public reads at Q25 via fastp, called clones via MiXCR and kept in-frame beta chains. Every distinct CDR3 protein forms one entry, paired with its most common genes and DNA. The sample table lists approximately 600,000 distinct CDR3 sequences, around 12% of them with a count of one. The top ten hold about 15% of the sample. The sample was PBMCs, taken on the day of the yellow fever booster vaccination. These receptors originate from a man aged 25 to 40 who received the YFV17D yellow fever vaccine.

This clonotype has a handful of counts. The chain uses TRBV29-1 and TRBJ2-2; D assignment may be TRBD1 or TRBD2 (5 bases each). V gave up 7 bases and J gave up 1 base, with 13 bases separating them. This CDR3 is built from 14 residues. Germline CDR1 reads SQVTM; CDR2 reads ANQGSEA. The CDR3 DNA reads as TGCAGCGCCGCCCGGGGCATGAACACCGGGGAGCTGTTTTTT. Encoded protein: CSAARGMNTGELFF.

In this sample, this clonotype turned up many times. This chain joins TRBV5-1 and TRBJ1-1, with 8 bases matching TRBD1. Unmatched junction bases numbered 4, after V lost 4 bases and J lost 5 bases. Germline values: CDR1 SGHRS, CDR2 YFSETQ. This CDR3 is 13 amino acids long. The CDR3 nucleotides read TGCGCCAGCAGCCCAGGGGGCTTGACTGAAGCTTTCTTT. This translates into CASSPGGLTEAFF. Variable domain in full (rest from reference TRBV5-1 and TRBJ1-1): KAGVTQTPRYLIKTRGQQVTLSCSPISGHRSVSWYQQTPGQGLQFLFEYFSETQRNKGNFPGRFSGRQFSNSRSEMNVSTLELGDSALYLCASSPGGLTEAFFGQGTRLTVV.